This TCR beta chain was captured in a study of T-cell memory formation after mild COVID-19. Each CDR3 protein is one row after TCRdb ran MiXCR on the 5' RACE reads. The table includes hundreds of thousands of distinct CDR3 sequences, less than 20% detected once. Broader study findings: Among contracting clones, CD4+ were mainly CM/EM and CD8+ enriched in EMRA.

Concerning this clonotype: Antigen unknown.

This receptor was taken from a man between 18 and 29 years old who had mild COVID-19 (a few samples of this study predate the infection). Cell type and time point are not known. The source material was PBMCs or a T cell subset sorted from them (not recorded which).

This CDR3 reads CASSLGGSGSPYEQYV. The CDR3 region has the DNA TGTGCCAGCAGCTTGGGGGGCAGCGGCTCCCCCTACGAGCAGTACGTC. The chain is built from TRBV7-9 and TRBJ2-7; possibly TRBD1 or TRBD2 for D (6 bases each). Per the germline V gene, CDR1 is SEHNR and CDR2 is FQNEAQ (reference sequence). The ends were cut back, 3 bases at V and 2 bases at J, with 17 bases in the middle. The CDR3 extends over 16 amino acids.